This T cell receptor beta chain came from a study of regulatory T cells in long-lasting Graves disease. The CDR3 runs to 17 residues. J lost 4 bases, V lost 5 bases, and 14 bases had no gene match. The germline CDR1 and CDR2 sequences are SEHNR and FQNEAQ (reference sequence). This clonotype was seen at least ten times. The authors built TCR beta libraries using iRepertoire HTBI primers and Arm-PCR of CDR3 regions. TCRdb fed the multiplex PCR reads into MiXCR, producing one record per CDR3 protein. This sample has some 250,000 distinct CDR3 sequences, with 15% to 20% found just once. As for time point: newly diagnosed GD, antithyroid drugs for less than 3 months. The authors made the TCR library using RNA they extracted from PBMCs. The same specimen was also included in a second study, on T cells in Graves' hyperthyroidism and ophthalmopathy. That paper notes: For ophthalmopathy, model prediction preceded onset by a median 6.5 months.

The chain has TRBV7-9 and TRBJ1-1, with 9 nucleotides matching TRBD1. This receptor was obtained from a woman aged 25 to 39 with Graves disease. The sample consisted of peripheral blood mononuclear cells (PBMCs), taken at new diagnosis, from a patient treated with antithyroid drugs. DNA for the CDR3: TGTGCCAGCAGCCCCCCCGGGACAGGGTCTGGGGGCACTGAAGCTTTCTTT. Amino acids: CASSPPGTGSGGTEAFF.